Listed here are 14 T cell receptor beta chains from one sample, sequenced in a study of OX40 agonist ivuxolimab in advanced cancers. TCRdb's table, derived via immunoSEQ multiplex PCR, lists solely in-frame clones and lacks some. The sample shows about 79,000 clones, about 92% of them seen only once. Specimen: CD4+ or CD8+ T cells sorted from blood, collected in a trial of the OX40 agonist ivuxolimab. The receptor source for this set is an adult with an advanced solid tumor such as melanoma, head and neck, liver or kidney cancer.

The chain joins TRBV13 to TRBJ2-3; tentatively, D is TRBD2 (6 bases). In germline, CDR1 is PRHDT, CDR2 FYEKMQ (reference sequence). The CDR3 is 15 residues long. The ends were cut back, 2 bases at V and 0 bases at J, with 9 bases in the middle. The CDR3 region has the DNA TGTGCCAGCAGCTTAAAGGGGACTAGCACAGATACGCAGTATTTT. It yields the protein CASSLKGTSTDTQYF.

For the CDR3, the DNA is TGTGCCAGTGGACAGGGAGGCGAGCAGTACTTC. Protein: CASGQGGEQYF. The chain carries TRBV6-5 and TRBJ2-7; TRBD1 agrees at 8 bases. The junction had 4 bases not matched to a gene; V was cut back by 9 bases and J by 6 bases. The CDR3 runs 11 residues. Germline CDR1 MNHEY, CDR2 SVGAGI.

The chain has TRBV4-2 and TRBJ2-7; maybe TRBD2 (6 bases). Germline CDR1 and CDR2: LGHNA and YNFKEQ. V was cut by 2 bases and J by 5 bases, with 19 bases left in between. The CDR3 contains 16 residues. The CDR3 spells CASSQSSGGGGNEQYF. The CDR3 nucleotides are TGTGCCAGCAGCCAAAGTTCCGGGGGTGGTGGCAACGAGCAGTACTTC.

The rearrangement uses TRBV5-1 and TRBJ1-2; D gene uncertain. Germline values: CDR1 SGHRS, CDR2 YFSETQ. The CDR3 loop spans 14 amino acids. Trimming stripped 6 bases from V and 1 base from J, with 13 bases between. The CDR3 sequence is CASTPFVSNYGYTF. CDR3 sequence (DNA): TGCGCCAGCACCCCTTTCGTGAGTAACTATGGCTACACCTTC.

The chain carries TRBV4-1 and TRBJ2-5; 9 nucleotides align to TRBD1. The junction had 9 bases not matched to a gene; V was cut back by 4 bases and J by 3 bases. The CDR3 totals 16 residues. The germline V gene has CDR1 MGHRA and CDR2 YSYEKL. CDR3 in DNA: TGCGCCAGCAGCCCTTACAACCGGGACAGGGAAGAGACCCAGTACTTC. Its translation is CASSPYNRDREETQYF.

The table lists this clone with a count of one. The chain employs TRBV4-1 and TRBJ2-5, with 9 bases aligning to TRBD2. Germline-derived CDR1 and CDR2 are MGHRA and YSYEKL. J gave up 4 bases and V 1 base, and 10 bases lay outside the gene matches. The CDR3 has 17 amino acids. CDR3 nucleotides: TGCGCCAGCAGCCAAGTGGTCGGCGGGAGGGCGGGAGAGACCCAGTACTTC. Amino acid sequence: CASSQVVGGRAGETQYF.

CDR3 region: CASTNGIRNEQFF. CDR3 bases: TGTGCCAGCACAAACGGGATTAGGAATGAGCAGTTCTTC. The chain has TRBV28 and TRBJ2-1; D may be TRBD2 (5 bases). The V gene's germline CDR1 is MDHEN and CDR2 SYDVKM. This CDR3 comprises 13 residues. Deletions cut 7 bases from V and 7 bases from J, with 14 bases between.

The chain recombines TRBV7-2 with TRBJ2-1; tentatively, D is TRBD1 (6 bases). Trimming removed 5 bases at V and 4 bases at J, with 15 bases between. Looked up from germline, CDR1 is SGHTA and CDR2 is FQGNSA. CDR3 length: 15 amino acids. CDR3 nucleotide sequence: TGTGCCAGCAGCCAGTACGGAGACAGGTACAATGAGCAGTTCTTC. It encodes CASSQYGDRYNEQFF.

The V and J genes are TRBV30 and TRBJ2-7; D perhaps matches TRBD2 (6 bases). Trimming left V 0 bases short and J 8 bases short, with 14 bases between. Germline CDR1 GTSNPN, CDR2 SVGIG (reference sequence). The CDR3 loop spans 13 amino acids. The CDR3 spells CAWSVSELAQQYF. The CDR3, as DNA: TGTGCCTGGAGTGTATCCGAGCTAGCGCAGCAGTACTTC.

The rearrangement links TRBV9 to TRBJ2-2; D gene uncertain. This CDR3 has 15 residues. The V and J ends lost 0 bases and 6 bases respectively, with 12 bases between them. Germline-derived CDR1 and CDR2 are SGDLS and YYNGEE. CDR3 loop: CASSVEGPPAGELFF. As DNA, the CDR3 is TGTGCCAGCAGCGTAGAAGGTCCGCCCGCCGGGGAGCTGTTTTTT.

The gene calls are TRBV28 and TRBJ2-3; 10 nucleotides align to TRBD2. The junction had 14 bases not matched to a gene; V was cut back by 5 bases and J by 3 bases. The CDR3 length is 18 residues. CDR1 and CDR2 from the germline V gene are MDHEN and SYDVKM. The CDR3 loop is CASSPPTPSGSSTDTQYF. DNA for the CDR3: TGTGCCAGCAGTCCACCGACCCCTAGCGGGAGTTCAACAGATACGCAGTATTTT.

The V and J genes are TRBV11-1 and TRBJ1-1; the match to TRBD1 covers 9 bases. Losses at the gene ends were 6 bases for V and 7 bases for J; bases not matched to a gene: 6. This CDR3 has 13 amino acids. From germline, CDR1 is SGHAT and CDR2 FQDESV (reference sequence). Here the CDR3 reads CASSRTGGSEAFF. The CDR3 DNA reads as TGTGCCAGCAGTCGTACAGGGGGCAGTGAAGCTTTCTTT.

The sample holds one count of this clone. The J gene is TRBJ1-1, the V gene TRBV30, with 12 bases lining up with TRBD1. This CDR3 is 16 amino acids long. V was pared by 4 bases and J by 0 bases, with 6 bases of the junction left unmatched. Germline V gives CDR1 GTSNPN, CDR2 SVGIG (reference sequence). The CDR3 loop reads CAWNMGQGAVNTEAFF. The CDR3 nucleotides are TGTGCCTGGAATATGGGACAGGGGGCCGTGAACACTGAAGCTTTCTTT.

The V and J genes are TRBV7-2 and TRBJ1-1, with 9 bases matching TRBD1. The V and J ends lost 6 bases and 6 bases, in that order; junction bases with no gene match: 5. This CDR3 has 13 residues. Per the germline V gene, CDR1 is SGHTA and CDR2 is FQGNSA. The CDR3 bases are TGTGCCAGCAGTCCGGACAGGGGCGCTGAAGCTTTCTTT. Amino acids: CASSPDRGAEAFF. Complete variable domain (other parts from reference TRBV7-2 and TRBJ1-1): GAGVSQSPSNKVTEKGKDVELRCDPISGHTALYWYRQSLGQGLEFLIYFQGNSAPDKSGLPSDRFSAERTGGSVSTLTIQRTQQEDSAVYLCASSPDRGAEAFFGQGTRLTVV.